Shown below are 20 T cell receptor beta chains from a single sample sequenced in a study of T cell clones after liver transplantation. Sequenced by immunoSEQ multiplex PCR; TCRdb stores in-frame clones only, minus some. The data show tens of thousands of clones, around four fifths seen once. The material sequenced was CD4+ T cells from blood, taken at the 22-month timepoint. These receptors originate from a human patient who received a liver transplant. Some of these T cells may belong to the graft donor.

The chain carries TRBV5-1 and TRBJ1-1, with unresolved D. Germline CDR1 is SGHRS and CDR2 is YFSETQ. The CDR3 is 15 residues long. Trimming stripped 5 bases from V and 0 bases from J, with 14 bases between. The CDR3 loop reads CASSLAMSVNTEAFF. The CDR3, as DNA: TGCGCCAGCAGTCTTGCGATGTCGGTGAACACTGAAGCTTTCTTT.

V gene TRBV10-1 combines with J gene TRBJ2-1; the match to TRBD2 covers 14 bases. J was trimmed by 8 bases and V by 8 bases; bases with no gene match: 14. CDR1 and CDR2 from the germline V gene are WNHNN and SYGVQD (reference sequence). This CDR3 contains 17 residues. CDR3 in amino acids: CASPLSRRGLAGDEQFF. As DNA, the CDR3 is TGCGCCAGCCCACTAAGCCGCCGGGGACTAGCGGGAGATGAGCAGTTCTTC.

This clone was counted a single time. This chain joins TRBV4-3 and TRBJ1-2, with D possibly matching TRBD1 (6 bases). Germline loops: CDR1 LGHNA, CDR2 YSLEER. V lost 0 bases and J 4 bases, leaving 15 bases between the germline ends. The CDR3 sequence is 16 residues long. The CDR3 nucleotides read TGCGCCAGCAGCCAAGAGGCGGGGCAGGGGAGCTATGGCTACACCTTC. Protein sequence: CASSQEAGQGSYGYTF.

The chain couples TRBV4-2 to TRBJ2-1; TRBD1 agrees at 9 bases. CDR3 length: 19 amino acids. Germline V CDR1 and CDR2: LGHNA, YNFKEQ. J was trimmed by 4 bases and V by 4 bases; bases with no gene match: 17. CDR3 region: CASSPGQGSLASVYNEQFF. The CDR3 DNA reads TGTGCCAGCAGCCCTGGACAGGGGAGTTTGGCTAGCGTTTACAATGAGCAGTTCTTC.

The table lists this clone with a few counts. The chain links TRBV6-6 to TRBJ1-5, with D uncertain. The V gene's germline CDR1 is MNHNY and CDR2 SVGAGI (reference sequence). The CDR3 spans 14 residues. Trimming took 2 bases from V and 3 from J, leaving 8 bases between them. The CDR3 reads CASSYERINQPQHF. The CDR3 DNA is TGTGCCAGCAGTTACGAAAGGATCAATCAGCCCCAGCATTTT.

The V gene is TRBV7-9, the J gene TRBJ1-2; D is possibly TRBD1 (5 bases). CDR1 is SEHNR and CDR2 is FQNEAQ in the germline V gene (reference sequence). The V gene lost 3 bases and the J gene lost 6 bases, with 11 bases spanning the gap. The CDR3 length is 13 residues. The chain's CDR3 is CASSFSGENGYTF. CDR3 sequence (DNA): TGTGCCAGCAGCTTTTCGGGGGAAAATGGCTACACCTTC.

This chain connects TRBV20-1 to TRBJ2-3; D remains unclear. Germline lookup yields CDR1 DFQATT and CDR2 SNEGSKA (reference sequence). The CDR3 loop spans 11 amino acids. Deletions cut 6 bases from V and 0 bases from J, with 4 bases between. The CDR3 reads CSADSTDTQYF. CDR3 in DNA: TGCAGTGCAGACAGCACAGATACGCAGTATTTT.

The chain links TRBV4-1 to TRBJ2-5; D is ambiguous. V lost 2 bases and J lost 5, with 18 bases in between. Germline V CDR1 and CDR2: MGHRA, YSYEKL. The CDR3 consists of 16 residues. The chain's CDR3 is CASSQLPTNNGETQYF. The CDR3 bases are TGCGCCAGCAGCCAACTTCCGACAAATAACGGGGAGACCCAGTACTTC.

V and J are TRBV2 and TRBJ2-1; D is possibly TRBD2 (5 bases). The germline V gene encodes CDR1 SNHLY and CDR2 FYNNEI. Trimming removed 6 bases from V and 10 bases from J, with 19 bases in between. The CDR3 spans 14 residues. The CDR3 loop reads CASSSTSNQEEQFF. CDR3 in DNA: TGTGCCAGCAGCTCAACTAGTAACCAGGAGGAGCAGTTCTTC.

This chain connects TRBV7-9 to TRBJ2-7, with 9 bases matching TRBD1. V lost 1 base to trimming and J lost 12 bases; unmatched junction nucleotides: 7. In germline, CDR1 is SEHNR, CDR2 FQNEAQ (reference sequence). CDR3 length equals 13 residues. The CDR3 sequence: CASSLEATGGLYF. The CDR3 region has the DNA TGTGCCAGCAGCTTAGAGGCGACAGGGGGATTGTACTTC.

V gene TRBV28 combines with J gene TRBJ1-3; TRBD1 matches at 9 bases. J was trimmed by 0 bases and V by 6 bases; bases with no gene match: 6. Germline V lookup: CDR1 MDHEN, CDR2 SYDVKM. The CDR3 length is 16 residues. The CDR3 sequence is CASSSLTGGSGNTIYF. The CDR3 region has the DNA TGTGCCAGCAGCTCACTGACAGGGGGCTCTGGAAACACCATATATTTT.

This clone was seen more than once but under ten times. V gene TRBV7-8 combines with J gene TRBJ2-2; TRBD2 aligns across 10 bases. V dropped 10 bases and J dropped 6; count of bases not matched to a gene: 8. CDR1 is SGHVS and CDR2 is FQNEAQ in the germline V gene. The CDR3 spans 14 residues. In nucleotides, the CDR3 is TGTGCCACAGGGGCTAGCGGGAGTCCCGGGGAGCTGTTTTTT. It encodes CATGASGSPGELFF.

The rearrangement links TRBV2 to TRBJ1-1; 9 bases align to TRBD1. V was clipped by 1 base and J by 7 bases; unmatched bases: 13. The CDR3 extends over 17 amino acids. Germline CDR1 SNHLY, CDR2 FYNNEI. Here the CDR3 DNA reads TGTGCCAGCAGTGAAGACGAGCACACAGGGGGCTCGGGTGAAGCTTTCTTT. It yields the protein CASSEDEHTGGSGEAFF.

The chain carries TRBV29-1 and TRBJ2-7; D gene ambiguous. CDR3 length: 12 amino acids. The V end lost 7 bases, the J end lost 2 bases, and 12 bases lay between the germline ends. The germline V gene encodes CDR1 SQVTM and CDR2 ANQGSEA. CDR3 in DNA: TGCAGCGGTCAGCTATCTACCTACGAGCAGTACTTC. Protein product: CSGQLSTYEQYF.

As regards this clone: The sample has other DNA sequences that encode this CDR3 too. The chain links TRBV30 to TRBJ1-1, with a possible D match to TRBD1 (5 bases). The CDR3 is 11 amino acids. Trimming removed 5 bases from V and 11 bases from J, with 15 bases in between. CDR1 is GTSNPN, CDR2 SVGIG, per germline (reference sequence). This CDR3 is CAWGAAGGAFF. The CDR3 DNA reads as TGTGCCTGGGGTGCGGCGGGGGGGGCTTTCTTT.

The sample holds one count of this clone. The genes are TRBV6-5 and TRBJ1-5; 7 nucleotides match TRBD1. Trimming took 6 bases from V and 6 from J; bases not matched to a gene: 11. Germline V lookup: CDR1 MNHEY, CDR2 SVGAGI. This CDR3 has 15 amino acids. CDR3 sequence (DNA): TGTGCCAGCAGCCCACAGGGGCTTGCCGGTCAGCCCCAGCATTTT. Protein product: CASSPQGLAGQPQHF.

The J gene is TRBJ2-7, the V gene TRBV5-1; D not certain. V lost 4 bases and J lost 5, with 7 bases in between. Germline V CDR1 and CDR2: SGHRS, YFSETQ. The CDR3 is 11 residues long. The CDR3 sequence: CASSDHDEQYF. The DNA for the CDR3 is TGCGCCAGCAGCGACCACGACGAGCAGTACTTC.

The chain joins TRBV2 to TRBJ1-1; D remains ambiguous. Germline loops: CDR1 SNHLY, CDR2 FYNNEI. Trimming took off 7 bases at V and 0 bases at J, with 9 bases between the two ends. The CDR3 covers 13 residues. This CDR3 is CASNSLMNTEAFF. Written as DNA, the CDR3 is TGTGCCAGCAACAGCTTAATGAACACTGAAGCTTTCTTT.

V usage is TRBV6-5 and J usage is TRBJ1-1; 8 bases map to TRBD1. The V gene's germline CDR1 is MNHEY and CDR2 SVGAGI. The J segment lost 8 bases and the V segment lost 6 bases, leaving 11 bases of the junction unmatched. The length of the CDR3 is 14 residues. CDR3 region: CASRFRGLVDEAFF. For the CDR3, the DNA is TGTGCCAGCAGATTCAGGGGGCTCGTTGACGAAGCTTTCTTT.

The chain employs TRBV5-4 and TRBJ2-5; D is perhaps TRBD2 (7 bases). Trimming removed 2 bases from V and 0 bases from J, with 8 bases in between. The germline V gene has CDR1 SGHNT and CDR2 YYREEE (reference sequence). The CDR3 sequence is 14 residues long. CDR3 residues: CASSLGGDQETQYF. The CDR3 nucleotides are TGTGCCAGCAGCTTAGGGGGGGACCAAGAGACCCAGTACTTC.